These 4 T cell receptor beta chains share one sample of origin, sequenced in a study of CD8 T cells in Susac syndrome. RNA totalling about 0.5 to 1 ug underwent reverse transcription with random hexamers. In TCRdb, the immunoSEQ multiplex PCR reads were re-called with MiXCR into one record per CDR3 protein. The profile shows about 210,000 distinct CDR3 sequences, about 96% of them singletons. Sequencing was performed on CD4+ T cells from PBMCs. The receptor source for this set is a human donor with multiple sclerosis.

The genes are TRBV3-1 and TRBJ2-7, with D possibly matching TRBD1 (5 bases). Germline CDR1 is LGHDT and CDR2 is YNNKEL (reference sequence). Trimming removed 1 base from V and 5 bases from J, with 15 bases in between. The CDR3 contains 15 residues. CDR3: CASSQATGRIHEQYF. CDR3 bases: TGTGCCAGCAGCCAAGCCACAGGAAGGATCCACGAGCAGTACTTC.

The rearrangement links TRBV6-1 to TRBJ2-5; TRBD1 matches at 9 bases. With 6 bases clipped from V and 5 bases from J, the junction kept 7 bases outside the gene matches. The CDR3 consists of 14 residues. CDR1 and CDR2 from the germline V gene are MNHNS and SASEGT. The CDR3 spells CASRQGAGQETQYF. Written as DNA, the CDR3 is TGTGCCAGCAGACAGGGGGCGGGTCAGGAGACCCAGTACTTC.

The chain links TRBV20-1 to TRBJ1-2, with TRBD1 as a possible D gene (6 bases). CDR1 and CDR2 from the germline V gene are DFQATT and SNEGSKA (reference sequence). Trimming pared 5 bases from V and 8 bases from J, leaving 12 bases between. This CDR3 region has 11 residues. CDR3 region: CSAGDKAGYTF. Here the CDR3 DNA reads TGCAGTGCTGGGGACAAGGCCGGCTACACCTTC.

The V gene is TRBV5-4, the J gene TRBJ1-2; D ambiguous. This CDR3 spans 13 amino acids. CDR1 is SGHNT and CDR2 is YYREEE in the germline V gene (reference sequence). Trimming took off 0 bases at V and 8 bases at J, with 11 bases between the two ends. The CDR3 DNA is TGTGCCAGCAGCTTGGCTGGCGGTCCGGGCTACACCTTC. It yields the protein CASSLAGGPGYTF.